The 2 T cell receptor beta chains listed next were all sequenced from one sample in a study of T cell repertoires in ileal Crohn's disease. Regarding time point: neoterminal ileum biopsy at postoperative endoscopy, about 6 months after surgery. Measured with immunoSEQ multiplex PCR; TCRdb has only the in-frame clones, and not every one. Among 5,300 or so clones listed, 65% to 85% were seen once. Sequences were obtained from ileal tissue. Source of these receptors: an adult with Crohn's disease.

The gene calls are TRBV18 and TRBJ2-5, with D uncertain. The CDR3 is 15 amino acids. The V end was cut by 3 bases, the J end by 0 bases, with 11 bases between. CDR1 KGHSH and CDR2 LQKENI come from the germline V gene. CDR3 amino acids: CASSPSQMYQETQYF. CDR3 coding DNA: TGTGCCAGCTCACCGTCACAGATGTACCAAGAGACCCAGTACTTC.

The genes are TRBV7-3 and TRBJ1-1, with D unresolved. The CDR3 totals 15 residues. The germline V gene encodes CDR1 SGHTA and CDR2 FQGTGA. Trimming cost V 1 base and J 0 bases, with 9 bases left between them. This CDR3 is CASSLNPGMNTEAFF. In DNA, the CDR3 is TGTGCCAGCAGCTTAAACCCGGGGATGAACACTGAAGCTTTCTTT.